The 19 T cell receptor beta chains reported below all come from one sample, sequenced in a study of cytomegalovirus exposure and HLA in healthy donors. Vbeta (60) and Jbeta (13) primers were used in the PCR. Assay: immunoSEQ multiplex PCR; the TCRdb copy retains only in-frame clones and omits some. This sample has under 250,000 clones, with 70% to 80% found just once. The source material was PBMCs. The origin of the receptors is a male donor in good health and CMV-seronegative.

The chain couples TRBV14 to TRBJ2-5; 9 bases agree with TRBD2. The germline V gene has CDR1 SGHDN and CDR2 FVKESK. Trimming cost V 1 base and J 3 bases; bases outside gene matches: 6. This CDR3 comprises 16 residues. The CDR3: CASSQGLAVEEETQYF. CDR3 nucleotide sequence: TGTGCCAGCAGCCAAGGACTAGCGGTTGAGGAAGAGACCCAGTACTTC.

The CDR3 DNA reads TGTGCCAGTTCGGGTAATAGGTTGGCCTATGGCTACACCTTC. It specifies CASSGNRLAYGYTF. V and J are TRBV19 and TRBJ1-2, with D hard to call. The CDR3 is 14 amino acids. Trimming pared 8 bases from V and 4 bases from J, leaving 17 bases between. The germline gives CDR1 LNHDA, CDR2 SQIVND (reference sequence). Looking up the rest from reference TRBV19 and TRBJ1-2 gives the full variable domain: DGGITQSPKYLFRKEGQNVTLSCEQNLNHDAMYWYRQDPGQGLRLIYYSQIVNDFQKGDIAEGYSVSREKKESFPLTVTSAQKNPTAFYLCASSGNRLAYGYTFGSGTRLTVV.

V gene TRBV7-9 combines with J gene TRBJ2-5; 7 nucleotides match TRBD1. This CDR3 comprises 16 residues. Trimming at V came to 4 bases and at J to 0 bases, leaving 8 bases not matched to a gene. From germline, CDR1 is SEHNR and CDR2 FQNEAQ (reference sequence). The CDR3 sequence: CASSSTRQGYQETQYF. The CDR3 DNA reads TGTGCCAGCAGCTCCACCCGACAGGGATACCAAGAGACCCAGTACTTC. Drawing the rest from reference TRBV7-9 and TRBJ2-5, the complete variable domain is DTGVSQNPRHKITKRGQNVTFRCDPISEHNRLYWYRQTLGQGPEFLTYFQNEAQLEKSRLLSDRFSAERPKGSFSTLEIQRTEQGDSAMYLCASSSTRQGYQETQYFGPGTRLLVL.

This clone was seen a few times. The V call is TRBV9, the J call TRBJ1-1, with 8 bases lining up with TRBD1. There are 15 residues in the CDR3. CDR1 is SGDLS and CDR2 is YYNGEE in the germline V gene. V gave up 0 bases and J gave up 6 bases; unmatched junction bases: 7. The CDR3 loop is CASSVGSQGGSEAFF. DNA for the CDR3: TGTGCCAGCAGCGTAGGGTCACAGGGGGGTTCTGAAGCTTTCTTT. The complete variable domain, with remaining parts taken from reference TRBV9 and TRBJ1-1, reads DSGVTQTPKHLITATGQRVTLRCSPRSGDLSVYWYQQSLDQGLQFLIQYYNGEERAKGNILERFSAQQFPDLHSELNLSSLELGDSALYFCASSVGSQGGSEAFFGQGTRLTVV.

The chain carries TRBV4-1 and TRBJ2-2; 7 nucleotides line up with TRBD2. The CDR3 has 15 residues. The V gene's germline CDR1 is MGHRA and CDR2 YSYEKL. V shed 2 bases, J shed 5 bases, and the junction held 5 bases outside the gene matches. CDR3 DNA: TGCGCCAGCAGCCAATCCTGGGGGGGGACCGGGGAGCTGTTTTTT. Its protein product is CASSQSWGGTGELFF.

This sequence joins TRBV7-2 and TRBJ2-3; 8 bases match TRBD2. CDR1 is SGHTA, CDR2 FQGNSA, per germline. The CDR3 runs 13 residues. The V segment lost 5 bases and the J segment 6 bases; nucleotides outside the gene matches: 4. The CDR3 protein is CASSTPGGDTQYF. The CDR3 DNA sequence: TGTGCCAGCAGCACCCCGGGGGGGGATACGCAGTATTTT.

This chain joins TRBV6-5 and TRBJ1-1; tentative D call: TRBD1 (5 bases). This CDR3 has 14 residues. CDR1 and CDR2 (germline): MNHEY, SVGAGI. Trimming took off 5 bases at V and 3 bases at J, with 13 bases between the two ends. As DNA, the CDR3 is TGTGCCAGCAGTGCCCCTGGGGGGTACACTGAAGCTTTCTTT. Amino acid sequence: CASSAPGGYTEAFF.

The chain joins TRBV6-5 to TRBJ2-5; possibly TRBD2 for D (6 bases). The J call is in doubt because the DNA end fits TRBJ2-7 better. The CDR3 covers 13 residues. Germline V gene lookup returns CDR1 MNHEY and CDR2 SVGAGI. The DNA of the CDR3 is TGTGCCAGCATGGGGGGACCTCCCTACGAGCAGTACTTC. Protein sequence: CASMGGPPYEQYF.

V is TRBV5-6 and J is TRBJ2-5, with 10 bases that match TRBD2. The J call may be in error: the DNA end matches TRBJ2-7 better. Germline CDR1 reads SGHDT; CDR2 reads YYEEEE. The CDR3 covers 15 residues. The CDR3, as DNA: TGTGCCAGCAGCCGAAATAGCGGGAGGACTCACGAGCAGTACTTC. Protein product: CASSRNSGRTHEQYF.

This sequence joins TRBV7-8 and TRBJ2-1; TRBD2 might be the D (6 bases). This CDR3 has 16 amino acids. Deletions cut 5 bases from V and 0 bases from J, with 14 bases between. The germline V gene has CDR1 SGHVS and CDR2 FQNEAQ. CDR3 bases: TGTGCCAGCAGCCCACACGGAGCGGGCTCCTACAATGAGCAGTTCTTC. This gives the protein CASSPHGAGSYNEQFF.

The chain has TRBV2 and TRBJ2-1; 8 nucleotides align to TRBD2. V gave up 6 bases and J gave up 3 bases; unmatched junction bases: 7. Germline V gene lookup returns CDR1 SNHLY and CDR2 FYNNEI. The CDR3 loop spans 15 amino acids. CDR3 residues: CASRPTSARYNEQFF. The CDR3 DNA reads TGTGCCAGCAGACCGACTAGCGCGCGCTACAATGAGCAGTTCTTC.

The rearrangement uses TRBV7-3 and TRBJ2-1; weak D call: TRBD1 (5 bases). Germline V gene lookup returns CDR1 SGHTA and CDR2 FQGTGA. The V end lost 0 bases, the J end lost 2 bases, and 8 bases lay between the germline ends. The CDR3 sequence is 15 residues long. The CDR3 loop reads CASSLTGVPYNEQFF. The CDR3 nucleotides are TGTGCCAGCAGCTTAACAGGGGTCCCCTACAATGAGCAGTTCTTC.

The chain combines TRBV27 with TRBJ1-2; 7 bases fit TRBD1. Germline V gene sequence: CDR1 MNHEY, CDR2 SMNVEV (reference sequence). This CDR3 contains 14 residues. J gave up 10 bases and V 7 bases, and 15 bases lay outside the gene matches. CDR3 sequence (DNA): TGTGCCAGCACGAGATCCGGACAGGCCGGGGCCTACACCTTC. It translates to CASTRSGQAGAYTF.

The V call is TRBV10-2, the J call TRBJ1-5; D ambiguous. The CDR3 has 15 residues. The ends were cut back, 2 bases at V and 1 base at J, with 9 bases in the middle. Germline-derived CDR1 and CDR2 are WSHSY and SAAADI. CDR3 sequence reads: CASSEPSGSNQPQHF. CDR3 DNA sequence: TGCGCCAGCAGTGAGCCCTCGGGAAGCAATCAGCCCCAGCATTTT.

The J gene is TRBJ2-7, the V gene TRBV19; D not resolved. The CDR3 covers 14 residues. From germline, CDR1 is LNHDA and CDR2 SQIVND (reference sequence). Between the trimmed V and J ends, which lost 5 bases and 0 bases, there was a span of 11 bases. The CDR3 reads CASSAAVNSYEQYF. The CDR3 DNA reads TGTGCCAGTAGTGCCGCAGTCAACTCCTACGAGCAGTACTTC.

In this sample, this clone turned up once. The J gene is TRBJ2-6, the V gene TRBV7-8, with TRBD1 identical over 9 bases. The germline V gene has CDR1 SGHVS and CDR2 FQNEAQ. The junction had 7 bases not matched to a gene; V was cut back by 4 bases and J by 3 bases. The CDR3 has 17 residues. CDR3 region: CASSSGQGIGGANVLTF. The CDR3 DNA is TGTGCCAGCAGCTCCGGACAGGGGATAGGTGGGGCCAACGTCCTGACTTTC.

V gene TRBV7-2 combines with J gene TRBJ1-1, with D possibly TRBD1 on 6 matching bases. This CDR3 has 16 amino acids. CDR1 is SGHTA, CDR2 FQGNSA, per germline. V was trimmed by 3 bases and J by 1 base, leaving 15 bases between them. The DNA for the CDR3 is TGTGCCAGCAGCTTTCCGATCTTACAGGGGAACACTGAAGCTTTCTTT. Translation: CASSFPILQGNTEAFF. The entire variable domain, with the rest obtained from reference TRBV7-2 and TRBJ1-1, is as follows: GAGVSQSPSNKVTEKGKDVELRCDPISGHTALYWYRQSLGQGLEFLIYFQGNSAPDKSGLPSDRFSAERTGGSVSTLTIQRTQQEDSAVYLCASSFPILQGNTEAFFGQGTRLTVV.

The chain links TRBV1 to TRBJ2-7; the D call in the table, TRBD1, was not verified against the DNA. TRBV1 is marked as a pseudogene. The CDR3 loop spans 15 amino acids. The chain's CDR3 is CTSSGRSGATYEQYF. Here the CDR3 DNA reads TGCACCAGCAGCGGAAGATCAGGGGCAACCTACGAGCAGTACTTC.

The V call is TRBV2, the J call TRBJ2-7; 9 positions agree with TRBD1. Germline values: CDR1 SNHLY, CDR2 FYNNEI. The CDR3 totals 15 residues. Trimming cost V 9 bases and J 2 bases; bases outside gene matches: 11. CDR3 DNA: TGTGCCAGGGGGGGTCCGGGACAGGGAACCTACGAGCAGTACTTC. Translation: CARGGPGQGTYEQYF. The complete variable domain, with remaining parts taken from reference TRBV2 and TRBJ2-7, reads EPEVTQTPSHQVTQMGQEVILRCVPISNHLYFYWYRQILGQKVEFLVSFYNNEISEKSEIFDDQFSVERPDGSNFTLKIRSTKLEDSAMYFCARGGPGQGTYEQYFGPGTRLTVT.